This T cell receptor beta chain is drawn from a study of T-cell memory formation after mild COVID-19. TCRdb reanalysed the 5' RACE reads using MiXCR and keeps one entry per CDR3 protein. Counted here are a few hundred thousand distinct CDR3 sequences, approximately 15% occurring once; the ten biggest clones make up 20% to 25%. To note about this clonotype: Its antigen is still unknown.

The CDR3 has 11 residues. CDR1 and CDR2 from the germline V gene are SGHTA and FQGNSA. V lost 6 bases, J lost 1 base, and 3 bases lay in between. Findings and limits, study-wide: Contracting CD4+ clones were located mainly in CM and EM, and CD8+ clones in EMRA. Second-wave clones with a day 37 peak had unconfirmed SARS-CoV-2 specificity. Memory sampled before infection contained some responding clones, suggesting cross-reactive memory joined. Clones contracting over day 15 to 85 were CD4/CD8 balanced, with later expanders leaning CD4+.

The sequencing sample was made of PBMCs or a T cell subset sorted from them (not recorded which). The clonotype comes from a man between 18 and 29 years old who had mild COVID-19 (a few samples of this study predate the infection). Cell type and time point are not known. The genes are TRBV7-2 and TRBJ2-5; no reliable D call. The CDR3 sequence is CASRRQETQYF. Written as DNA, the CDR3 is TGTGCCAGCAGACGCCAAGAGACCCAGTACTTC.